What follows describes a single T cell receptor (beta chain). During active infection, Seattle patients enrolled and were then monitored through disease. The CDR3 loop spans 14 amino acids. In germline, CDR1 is SNHLY, CDR2 FYNNEI. V dropped 6 bases and J dropped 7; count of bases not matched to a gene: 7. The data are from a study of blood T cell repertoires in COVID-19. The overall study: Material from acute and convalescent COVID-19 was sourced from the United States, Italy and Spain.

Using immunoSEQ multiplex PCR, the repertoire was profiled, and TCRdb retains in-frame clones only, with some absent. The table has about 480,000 clones, around nine tenths seen once. The sequence came from a woman aged 45-65 years with COVID-19, enrolled during active disease. The chain joins TRBV2 to TRBJ1-5; 9 nucleotides line up with TRBD1. The sequencing sample was made of peripheral blood. The CDR3: CASSSGTGLQPQHF. The CDR3 nucleotides read TGTGCCAGCAGCTCCGGGACAGGGCTGCAGCCCCAGCATTTT.